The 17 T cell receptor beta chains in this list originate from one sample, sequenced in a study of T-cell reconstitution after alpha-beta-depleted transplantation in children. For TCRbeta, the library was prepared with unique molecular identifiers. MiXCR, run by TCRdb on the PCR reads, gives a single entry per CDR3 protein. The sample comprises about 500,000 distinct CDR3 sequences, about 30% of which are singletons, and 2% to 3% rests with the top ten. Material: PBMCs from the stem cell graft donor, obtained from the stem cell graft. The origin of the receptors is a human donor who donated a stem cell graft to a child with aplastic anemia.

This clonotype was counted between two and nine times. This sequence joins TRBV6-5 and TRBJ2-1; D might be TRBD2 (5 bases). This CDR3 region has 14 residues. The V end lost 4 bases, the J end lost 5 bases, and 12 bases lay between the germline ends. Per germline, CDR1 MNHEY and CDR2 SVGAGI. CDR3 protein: CASSSEGAHNEQFF. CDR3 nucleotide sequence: TGTGCCAGCAGTTCAGAGGGCGCGCACAATGAGCAGTTCTTC.

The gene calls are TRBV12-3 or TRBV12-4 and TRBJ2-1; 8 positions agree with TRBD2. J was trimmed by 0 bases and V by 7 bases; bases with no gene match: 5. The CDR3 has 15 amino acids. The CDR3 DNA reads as TGTGCCAGCAAGATAGCGGGGACCTCCTACAATGAGCAGTTCTTC. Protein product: CASKIAGTSYNEQFF.

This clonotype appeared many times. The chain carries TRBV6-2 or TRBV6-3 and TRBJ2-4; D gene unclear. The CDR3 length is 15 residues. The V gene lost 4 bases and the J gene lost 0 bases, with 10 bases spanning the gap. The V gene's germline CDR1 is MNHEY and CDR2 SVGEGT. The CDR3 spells CASSSLTLAKNIQYF. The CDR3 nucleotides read TGTGCCAGCAGTTCCTTAACCTTAGCCAAAAACATTCAGTACTTC.

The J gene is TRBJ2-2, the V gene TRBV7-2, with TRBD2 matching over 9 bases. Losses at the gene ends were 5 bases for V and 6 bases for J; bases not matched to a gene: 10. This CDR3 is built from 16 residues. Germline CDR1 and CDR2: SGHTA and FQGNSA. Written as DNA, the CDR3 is TGTGCCAGCAGCCAATCGGGCGGGAGGGTCGCCGGGGAGCTGTTTTTT. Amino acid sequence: CASSQSGGRVAGELFF.

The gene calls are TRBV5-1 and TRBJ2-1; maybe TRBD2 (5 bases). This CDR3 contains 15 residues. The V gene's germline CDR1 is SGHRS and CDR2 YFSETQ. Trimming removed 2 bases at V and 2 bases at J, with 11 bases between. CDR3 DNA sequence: TGCGCCAGCAGCTTCGGGCGGGCAACCTACAATGAGCAGTTCTTC. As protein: CASSFGRATYNEQFF.

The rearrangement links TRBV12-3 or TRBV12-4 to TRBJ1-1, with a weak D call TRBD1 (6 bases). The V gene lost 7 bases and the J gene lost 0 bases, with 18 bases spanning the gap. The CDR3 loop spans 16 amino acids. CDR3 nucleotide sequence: TGTGCCAGCAATCGAAGGACAGTCAATATGAACACTGAAGCTTTCTTT. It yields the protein CASNRRTVNMNTEAFF.

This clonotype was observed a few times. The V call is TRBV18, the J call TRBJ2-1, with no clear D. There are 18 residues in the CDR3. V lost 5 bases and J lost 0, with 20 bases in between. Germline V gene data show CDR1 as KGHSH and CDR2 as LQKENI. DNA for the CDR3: TGTGCCAGCTCAGCCGGAAAGGATGGGTTAGTCTCCTACAATGAGCAGTTCTTC. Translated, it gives CASSAGKDGLVSYNEQFF.

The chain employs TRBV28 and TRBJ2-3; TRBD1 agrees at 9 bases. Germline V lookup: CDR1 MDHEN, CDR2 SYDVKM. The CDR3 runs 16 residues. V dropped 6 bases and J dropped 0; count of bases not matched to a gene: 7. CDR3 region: CASRLDRGLSTDTQYF. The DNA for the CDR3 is TGTGCCAGCAGACTTGACAGGGGGTTGAGCACAGATACGCAGTATTTT.

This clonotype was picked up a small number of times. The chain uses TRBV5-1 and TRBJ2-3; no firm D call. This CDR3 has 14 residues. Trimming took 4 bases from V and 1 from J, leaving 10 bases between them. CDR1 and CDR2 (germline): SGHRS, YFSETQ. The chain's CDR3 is CASSAGPGTDTQYF. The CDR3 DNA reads TGCGCCAGCAGCGCCGGACCGGGCACAGATACGCAGTATTTT.

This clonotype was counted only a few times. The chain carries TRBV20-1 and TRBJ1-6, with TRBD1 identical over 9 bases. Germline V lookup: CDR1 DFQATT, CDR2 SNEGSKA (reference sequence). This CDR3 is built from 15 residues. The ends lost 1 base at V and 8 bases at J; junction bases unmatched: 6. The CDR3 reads CSARAPGTGHSPLHF. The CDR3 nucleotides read TGCAGTGCTAGAGCCCCCGGGACAGGGCATTCACCCCTCCACTTT.

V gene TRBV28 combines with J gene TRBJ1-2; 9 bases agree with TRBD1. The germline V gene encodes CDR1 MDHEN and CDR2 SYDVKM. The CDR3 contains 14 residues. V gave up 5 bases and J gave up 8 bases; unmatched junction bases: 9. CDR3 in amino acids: CASSLRDRVGGYTF. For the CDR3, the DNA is TGTGCCAGCAGTCTCCGGGACAGGGTAGGAGGCTACACCTTC.

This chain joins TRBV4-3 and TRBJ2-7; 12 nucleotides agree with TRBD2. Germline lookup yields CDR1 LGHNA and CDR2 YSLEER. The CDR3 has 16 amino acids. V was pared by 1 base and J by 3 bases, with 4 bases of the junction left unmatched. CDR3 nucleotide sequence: TGCGCCAGCAGCCAAGGACTAGCGGGAGACCACTACGAGCAGTACTTC. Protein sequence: CASSQGLAGDHYEQYF.

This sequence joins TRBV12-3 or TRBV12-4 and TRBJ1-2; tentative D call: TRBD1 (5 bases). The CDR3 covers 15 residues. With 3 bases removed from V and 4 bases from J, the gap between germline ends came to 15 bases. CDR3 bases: TGTGCCAGCAGTTTGGCGAGGGGTTCGAGCTATGGCTACACCTTC. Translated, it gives CASSLARGSSYGYTF.

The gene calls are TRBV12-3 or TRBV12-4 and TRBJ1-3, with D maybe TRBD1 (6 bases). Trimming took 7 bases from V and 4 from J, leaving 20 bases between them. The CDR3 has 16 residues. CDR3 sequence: CASTLNQGLGGNTIYF. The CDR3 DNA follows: TGTGCCAGCACCCTAAATCAGGGGCTGGGAGGAAACACCATATATTTT.

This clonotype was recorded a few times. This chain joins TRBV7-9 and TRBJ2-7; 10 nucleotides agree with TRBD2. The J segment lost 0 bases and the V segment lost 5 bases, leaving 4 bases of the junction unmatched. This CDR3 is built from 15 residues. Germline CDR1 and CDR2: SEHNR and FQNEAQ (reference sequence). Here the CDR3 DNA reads TGTGCCAGCAGCCGAACTAGCGGGGCCTCCTACGAGCAGTACTTC. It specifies CASSRTSGASYEQYF.

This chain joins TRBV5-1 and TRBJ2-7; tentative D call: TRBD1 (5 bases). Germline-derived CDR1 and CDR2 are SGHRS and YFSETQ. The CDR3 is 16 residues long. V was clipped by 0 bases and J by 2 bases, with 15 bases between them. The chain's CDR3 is CASSLALGQGTYEQYF. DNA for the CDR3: TGCGCCAGCAGCTTGGCCTTGGGGCAGGGAACCTACGAGCAGTACTTC.

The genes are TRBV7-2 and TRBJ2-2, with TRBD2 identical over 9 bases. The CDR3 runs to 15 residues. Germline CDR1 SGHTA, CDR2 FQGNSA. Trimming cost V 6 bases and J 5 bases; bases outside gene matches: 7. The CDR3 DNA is TGTGCCAGCAGGCCTCCTAGCGGGAATACCGGGGAGCTGTTTTTT. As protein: CASRPPSGNTGELFF.